This TCR beta chain emerged from a study of blood T cell repertoires in COVID-19 (dated by TCRdb to the early 2020s). Some background on the complete study: Samples from collaborators originated in the United States, Italy and Spain and spanned both the acute and convalescent phases of COVID-19. The material from the prospective study consisted of cDNA or gDNA derived from T cells, B-cell-depleted T cells, or PBMCs. The repertoires were released in a freely available public database meant as a resource for research on the immune response to SARS-CoV-2. HLA class I and class II types, where available, came from metadata supplied by the sample provider rather than from assay-based typing. The dataset comprised deeply sampled blood TCRbeta repertoires from subjects exposed to, actively infected with, or recovered from COVID-19. The samples were drawn from two sources: the first 160 participants of the ongoing ImmuneRACE study, and 1,200 or so subjects contributed by 6 global collaborators. The sample metadata nearly always contained a de-identified subject ID, COVID-19 status, age in years and sex.

Overall study outcomes, separate from this receptor: Clinical and demographic metadata were provided uncurated, with the amount varying by source and participant.

TCRbeta CDR3 regions were amplified from genomic DNA by means of the immunoSEQ Assay, a bias-controlled multiplex PCR. On the study's bioinformatics: The number of nucleated cells in each sample was estimated by amplification of reference gene primers within the assay. Sequence reads were collapsed and filtered to measure the absolute abundance of every unique TCRbeta CDR3 rearrangement. For each sample, productive Simpson clonality was calculated as the square root of Simpson's diversity index over productive rearrangements. The clones in this table, taken by TCRdb from immuneACCESS, are in-frame only. Not every clone is retained; where verified, under half of the shortfall comes from an unresolved V gene, and the cause of the rest is unknown. V, J and clone size were drawn from that table, and D and trimming were deduced from the DNA. For this sample there are 230,000 or so clones; roughly 88% appear just once. 1.4% of the sample is taken by the ten largest.

Based on the germline V gene, the CDR1 and CDR2 sequences are LGHNT and FRNRAP. The CDR3 contains 14 residues, cysteine and phenylalanine counted. The read is trimmed to its CDR3 DNA, 42 bases read in frame from base 1. For this chain, trimming is 1 base at the V end and 4 bases at the J end, and the number of junction bases without a gene match is 3. A remark on this clone: This receptor's antigen is unknown. No base quality values were provided; no much bigger clone lies one nucleotide off.

A second Seattle source provided samples from volunteer blood donors who had recovered from COVID-19. The collaborating institutions used their own protocols to collect whole blood in K2EDTA tubes. For TCRbeta analysis, collaborators shipped samples in one of three forms: frozen whole blood, isolated PBMCs, or DNA extracted from either of those sample types. The sequenced sample consisted of peripheral blood. The chain is assembled from TRBV12-5 and TRBJ1-1; 7 bases in between match TRBD1. This TCR came from a middle-aged woman who had recovered from COVID-19. The CDR3 corresponds to CASGLGQGGTEAFF. The bases read TGTGCTAGTGGTTTGGGACAGGGCGGCACTGAAGCTTTCTTT.